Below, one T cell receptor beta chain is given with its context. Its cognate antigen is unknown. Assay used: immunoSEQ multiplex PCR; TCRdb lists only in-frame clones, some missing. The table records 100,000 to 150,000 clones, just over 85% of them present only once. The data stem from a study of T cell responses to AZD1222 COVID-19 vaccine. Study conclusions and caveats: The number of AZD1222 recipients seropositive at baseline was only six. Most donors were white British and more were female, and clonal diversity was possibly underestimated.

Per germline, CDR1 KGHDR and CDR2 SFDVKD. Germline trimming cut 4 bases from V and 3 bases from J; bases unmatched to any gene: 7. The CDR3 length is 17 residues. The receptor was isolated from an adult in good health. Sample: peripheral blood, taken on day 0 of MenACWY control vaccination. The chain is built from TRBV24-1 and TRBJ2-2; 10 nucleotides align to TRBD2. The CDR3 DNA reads TGTGCCACCAGTGACCGCCTAGCGGGAGAGTACACCGGGGAGCTGTTTTTT. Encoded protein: CATSDRLAGEYTGELFF.